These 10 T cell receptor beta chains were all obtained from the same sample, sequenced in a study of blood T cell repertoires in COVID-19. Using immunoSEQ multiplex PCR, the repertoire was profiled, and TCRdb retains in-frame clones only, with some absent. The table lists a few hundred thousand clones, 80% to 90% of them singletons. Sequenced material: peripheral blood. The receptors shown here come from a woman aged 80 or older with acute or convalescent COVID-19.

The CDR3 bases are TGCGCCAGCAGCTTGGAGCCAGGGAACACCGGGGAGCTGTTTTTT. Its translation is CASSLEPGNTGELFF. The chain is built from TRBV5-1 and TRBJ2-2; no clear D. The CDR3 length is 15 residues. Germline V gene data show CDR1 as SGHRS and CDR2 as YFSETQ. V dropped 0 bases and J dropped 1 base, with 7 bases sitting between them.

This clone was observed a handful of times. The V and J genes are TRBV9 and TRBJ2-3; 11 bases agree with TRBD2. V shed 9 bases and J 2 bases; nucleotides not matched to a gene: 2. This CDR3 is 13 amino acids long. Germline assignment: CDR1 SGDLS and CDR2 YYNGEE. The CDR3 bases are TGTGCCACTAGCGGGGGGACCACAGATACGCAGTATTTT. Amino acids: CATSGGTTDTQYF.

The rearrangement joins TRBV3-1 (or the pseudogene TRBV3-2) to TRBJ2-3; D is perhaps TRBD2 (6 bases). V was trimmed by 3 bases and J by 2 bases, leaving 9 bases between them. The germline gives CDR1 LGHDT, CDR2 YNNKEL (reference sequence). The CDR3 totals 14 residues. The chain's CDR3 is CASSQAGYTDTQYF. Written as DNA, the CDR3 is TGTGCCAGCAGCCAGGCGGGGTACACAGATACGCAGTATTTT.

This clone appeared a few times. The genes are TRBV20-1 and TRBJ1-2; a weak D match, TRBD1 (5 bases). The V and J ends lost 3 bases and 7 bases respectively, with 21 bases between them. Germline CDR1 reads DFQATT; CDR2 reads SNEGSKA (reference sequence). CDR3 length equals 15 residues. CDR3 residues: CSASLIETVDIGYTF. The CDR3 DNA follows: TGCAGTGCTAGTCTCATCGAGACAGTCGATATTGGCTACACCTTC.

CDR3 protein: CSVVYWSEQFF. CDR3 nucleotide sequence: TGCAGCGTTGTCTACTGGAGCGAGCAGTTCTTC. The rearrangement links TRBV29-1 to TRBJ2-1; no definite D call. The V gene's germline CDR1 is SQVTM and CDR2 ANQGSEA. The CDR3 is 11 residues long. V shed 4 bases and J shed 10 bases, with 11 bases lying between them.

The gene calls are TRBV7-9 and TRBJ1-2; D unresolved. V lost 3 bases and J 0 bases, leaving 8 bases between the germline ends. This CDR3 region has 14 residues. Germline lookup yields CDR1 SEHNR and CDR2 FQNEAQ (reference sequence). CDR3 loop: CASSLETPNYGYTF. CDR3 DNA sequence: TGTGCCAGCAGCTTGGAGACCCCTAACTATGGCTACACCTTC.

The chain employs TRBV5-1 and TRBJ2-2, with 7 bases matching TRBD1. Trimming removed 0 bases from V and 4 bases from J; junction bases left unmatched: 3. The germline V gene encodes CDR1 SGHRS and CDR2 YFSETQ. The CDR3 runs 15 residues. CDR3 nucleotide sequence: TGCGCCAGCAGCTTGGAGGGGGCGAGCACCGGGGAGCTGTTTTTT. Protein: CASSLEGASTGELFF. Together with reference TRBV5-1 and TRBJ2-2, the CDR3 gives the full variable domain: KAGVTQTPRYLIKTRGQQVTLSCSPISGHRSVSWYQQTPGQGLQFLFEYFSETQRNKGNFPGRFSGRQFSNSRSEMNVSTLELGDSALYLCASSLEGASTGELFFGEGSRLTVL.

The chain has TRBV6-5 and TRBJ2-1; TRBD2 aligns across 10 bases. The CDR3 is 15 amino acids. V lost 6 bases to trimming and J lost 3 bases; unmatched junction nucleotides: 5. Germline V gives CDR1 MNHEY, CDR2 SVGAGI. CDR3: CASSATSGVYNEQFF. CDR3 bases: TGTGCCAGCAGCGCTACTAGCGGGGTCTACAATGAGCAGTTCTTC.

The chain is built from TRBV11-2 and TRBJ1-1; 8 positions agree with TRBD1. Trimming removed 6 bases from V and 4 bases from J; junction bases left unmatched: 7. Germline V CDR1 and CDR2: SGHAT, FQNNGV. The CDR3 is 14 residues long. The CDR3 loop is CASSSDRVFTEAFF. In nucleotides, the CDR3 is TGTGCCAGCAGTTCGGACAGGGTATTCACTGAAGCTTTCTTT.

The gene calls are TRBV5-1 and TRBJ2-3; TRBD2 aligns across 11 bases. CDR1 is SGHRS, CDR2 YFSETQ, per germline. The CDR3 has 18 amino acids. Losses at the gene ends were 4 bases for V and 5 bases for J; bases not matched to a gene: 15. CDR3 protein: CASSLLGLAGAGGDTQYF. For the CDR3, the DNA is TGCGCCAGCAGCCTCCTCGGACTAGCGGGTGCGGGGGGAGATACGCAGTATTTT.